This TCR beta chain derives from a study of post-analysis software for immune sequencing data. Details on this clonotype: Antigen: not known.

The CDR3 contains 17 residues. V dropped 0 bases and J dropped 6; count of bases not matched to a gene: 12. Germline-derived CDR1 and CDR2 are SGDLS and YYNGEE. Sequencing libraries made from TCR beta cDNA carried unique molecular identifiers. In TCRdb, the PCR reads were re-called with MiXCR into one record per CDR3 protein. The sample lists fewer than 700,000 distinct CDR3 sequences, roughly 40% occurring once. Regarding the study as a whole: Controls had lower frequencies than patients of five TRBV segments, which included TRBV5-6, TRBV5-1 and TRBV20-1.

The sample taken for sequencing was blood. V and J are TRBV9 and TRBJ2-7, with 10 bases that match TRBD1. This clonotype originated in a girl aged 5-17 years with multiple sclerosis. This CDR3 reads CASSVEGQGNEKGEQYF. Here the CDR3 DNA reads TGTGCCAGCAGCGTAGAGGGACAGGGGAATGAGAAGGGCGAGCAGTACTTC. The full variable domain, rest sourced from reference TRBV9 and TRBJ2-7, is DSGVTQTPKHLITATGQRVTLRCSPRSGDLSVYWYQQSLDQGLQFLIQYYNGEERAKGNILERFSAQQFPDLHSELNLSSLELGDSALYFCASSVEGQGNEKGEQYFGPGTRLTVT.